The source of this T cell receptor beta chain is a study of T cells in Graves' hyperthyroidism and ophthalmopathy. This clonotype was seen repeatedly, ten times or more. TCR beta CDR3 regions were amplified from RNA transcripts. An initial round of RT-PCR targeting the TCR CDR3 relied on the HTBI primer set. MiXCR was run by TCRdb on the multiplex PCR reads, yielding one entry per CDR3 protein. This table has about 210,000 distinct CDR3 sequences, approximately 17% appearing once. Trimming at V came to 2 bases and at J to 2 bases, leaving 8 bases not matched to a gene. Germline CDR1 KGHSH, CDR2 LQKENI. The CDR3 has 16 residues. Together with thyroid ultrasound, orbital computed tomography, serum thyroxine and TRAb, clinical symptoms were used for diagnoses.

The sequence derives from a man over 45 with Graves' hyperthyroidism. The rearrangement uses TRBV18 and TRBJ2-7; 8 nucleotides match TRBD2. Sequencing used blood. The CDR3 is CASSPALAGGPYEQYF. CDR3 nucleotide sequence: TGTGCCAGCTCACCAGCCCTTGCGGGGGGACCCTACGAGCAGTACTTC.